The entry that follows covers one T cell receptor beta chain sequence. Its cognate antigen is unknown. The data originate from a study of cytomegalovirus exposure and HLA in healthy donors. Study-wide points: More clonal expansion characterized HLA-associated TCR beta chains than equally common others in a later analysis. Cytomegalovirus-associated status was assigned to 150 to 200 TCR beta chains.

Germline V gives CDR1 SNHLY, CDR2 FYNNEI. This CDR3 has 18 residues. V gave up 4 bases and J gave up 6 bases; unmatched junction bases: 11. The study did not record CMV serostatus for this donor. PCR used 60 Vbeta primers and 13 Jbeta primers. The data were produced by immunoSEQ multiplex PCR, yet TCRdb's version contains in-frame clones alone and is incomplete. The sample comprises around 90,000 clones, 64% of which are singletons, and about 2.3% rests with the top ten. The TCR was taken from a human donor in good health. Sequencing was performed on PBMCs. The chain couples TRBV2 to TRBJ2-2, with 13 bases lining up with TRBD2. CDR3 region: CASSARLAGGPLAGELFF. In DNA form, the CDR3 reads TGTGCCAGCAGTGCTAGACTAGCGGGGGGCCCCCTCGCCGGGGAGCTGTTTTTT.